Shown below are 9 T cell receptor beta chains from a single sample sequenced in a study of blood T cell repertoires in COVID-19. Measured with immunoSEQ multiplex PCR; TCRdb has only the in-frame clones, and not every one. Among some 460,000 clones listed, 70% to 90% were seen once. Sequencing used PBMCs or T cells enriched from blood (not recorded which). Every receptor here comes from a woman aged 18 to 35 with acute COVID-19.

Here the CDR3 DNA reads TGTGCCAGCAGCCACCCCAATCTAGCCACCTACGAGCAGTACTTC. Residues: CASSHPNLATYEQYF. The gene calls are TRBV13 and TRBJ2-7, with TRBD2 as a possible D gene (5 bases). The V gene lost 5 bases and the J gene lost 2 bases, with 16 bases spanning the gap. Germline assignment: CDR1 PRHDT and CDR2 FYEKMQ (reference sequence). CDR3 length: 15 residues.

The chain is built from TRBV9 and TRBJ2-7; 9 bases map to TRBD1. The CDR3 is made up of 14 amino acids. The V segment lost 3 bases and the J segment 2 bases; nucleotides outside the gene matches: 3. The germline CDR1 and CDR2 sequences are SGDLS and YYNGEE. The CDR3 loop is CASSGRDRAYEQYF. The DNA for the CDR3 is TGTGCCAGCAGCGGCCGGGACAGGGCCTACGAGCAGTACTTC.

The V gene is TRBV7-2, the J gene TRBJ2-5, with TRBD1 matching over 8 bases. V lost 3 bases to trimming and J lost 4 bases; unmatched junction nucleotides: 4. This CDR3 region has 14 residues. Looked up from germline, CDR1 is SGHTA and CDR2 is FQGNSA. The DNA of the CDR3 is TGTGCCAGCAGCTTGCAGGGGGCCGCAGAGACCCAGTACTTC. Its protein is CASSLQGAAETQYF.

The rearrangement links TRBV7-9 to TRBJ1-6; 7 bases are a match to TRBD1. V was clipped by 0 bases and J by 7 bases; unmatched bases: 3. This CDR3 region has 15 residues. CDR1 SEHNR and CDR2 FQNEAQ come from the germline V gene (reference sequence). CDR3 in DNA: TGTGCCAGCAGCTTAGCAGACAGGGTGAATTCACCCCTCCACTTT. Its protein is CASSLADRVNSPLHF. Full variable domain (outside the CDR3, taken from reference TRBV7-9 and TRBJ1-6): DTGVSQNPRHKITKRGQNVTFRCDPISEHNRLYWYRQTLGQGPEFLTYFQNEAQLEKSRLLSDRFSAERPKGSFSTLEIQRTEQGDSAMYLCASSLADRVNSPLHFGNGTRLTVT.

The chain employs TRBV9 and TRBJ1-6, with D tentatively TRBD1 (5 bases). CDR1 SGDLS and CDR2 YYNGEE come from the germline V gene. V was pared by 3 bases and J by 7 bases, with 5 bases between. This CDR3 region has 12 residues. The CDR3 DNA sequence: TGTGCCAGCAGCGCAGGGAATTCACCCCTCCACTTT. Its protein is CASSAGNSPLHF.

This sequence joins TRBV27 and TRBJ1-1; D perhaps matches TRBD1 (6 bases). This CDR3 is 15 amino acids long. V was cut by 2 bases and J by 3 bases, with 13 bases left in between. Germline V gene data show CDR1 as MNHEY and CDR2 as SMNVEV (reference sequence). The CDR3 coding sequence is TGTGCCAGCAGTTTACAGGGGCCGTGGGACACTGAAGCTTTCTTT. This encodes CASSLQGPWDTEAFF.

The chain employs TRBV7-9 and TRBJ2-3; no reliable D call. Between the trimmed V and J ends, which lost 0 bases and 10 bases, there was a span of 11 bases. There are 13 residues in the CDR3. Germline CDR1 SEHNR, CDR2 FQNEAQ (reference sequence). CDR3 sequence: CASSLAPAGAQYF. CDR3 nucleotides: TGTGCCAGCAGCTTAGCGCCGGCAGGCGCGCAGTATTTT. Combining the CDR3 with reference TRBV7-9 and TRBJ2-3 gives the whole variable domain DTGVSQNPRHKITKRGQNVTFRCDPISEHNRLYWYRQTLGQGPEFLTYFQNEAQLEKSRLLSDRFSAERPKGSFSTLEIQRTEQGDSAMYLCASSLAPAGAQYFGPGTRLTVL.

The CDR3 DNA sequence: TGTGCCAGCGTCGCGGGGCAGGGCTCCTACAATGAGCAGTTCTTC. Residues: CASVAGQGSYNEQFF. The gene calls are TRBV7-2 and TRBJ2-1; possible D gene TRBD2, 6 bases. Germline-derived CDR1 and CDR2 are SGHTA and FQGNSA. V lost 8 bases, J lost 0 bases, and 14 bases lay in between. The CDR3 runs to 15 residues.

This chain connects TRBV4-1 to TRBJ2-3, with 9 bases lining up with TRBD1. The CDR3 has 16 amino acids. With 3 bases clipped from V and 1 base from J, the junction kept 5 bases outside the gene matches. CDR1 is MGHRA and CDR2 is YSYEKL in the germline V gene. The CDR3, as DNA: TGCGCCAGCAGCCACGCGGGACAGGGACGCACAGATACGCAGTATTTT. Protein: CASSHAGQGRTDTQYF.